This T cell receptor beta chain originates from a study of OX40 agonist ivuxolimab in advanced cancers. Whole-study context: One hepatocellular carcinoma and a couple of cutaneous melanoma patients partially responded.

Clones were read by immunoSEQ multiplex PCR, and TCRdb kept only the in-frame ones, dropping some. The repertoire consists of under 60,000 clones, with roughly 89% occurring once and the leading ten covering roughly 31%. This specimen was CD4+ or CD8+ T cells sorted from blood, taken in a trial of the OX40 agonist ivuxolimab. The TCR comes from an adult with an advanced solid tumor such as melanoma, head and neck, liver or kidney cancer.

The CDR3 is CASSYSMAGTDTQYF. The DNA for the CDR3 is TGTGCCAGCAGTTACTCGATGGCCGGTACAGATACGCAGTATTTT. The chain has TRBV6-6 and TRBJ2-3; D is ambiguous. CDR1 is MNHNY, CDR2 SVGAGI, per germline (reference sequence). V gave up 0 bases and J gave up 3 bases, with 10 bases separating them. The CDR3 length is 15 residues.